This T cell receptor (beta chain) was captured in a study of T cells expressing NK-cell markers. Overall study context: Investigators obtained TCR beta repertoires from sorted CD3+CD56+NKG2C+, CD3+CD56+NKG2C- and CD3+CD56-NKG2C+ T cells. Regarding the study as a whole: No clear determination of HCMV specificity was made for expanded NKG2C+ T cell clones. For six donors, the dominant NKG2C+ clonotypes made up roughly 1.0-7.0% of their CD8+ T cells.

The CDR3 contains 17 residues. CDR1 and CDR2 (germline): LNHNV, YYDKDF (reference sequence). Generation of TCR beta cDNA was performed by 5'RACE template switching incorporating UMIs. Using the 5' RACE reads, TCRdb records one entry per CDR3 protein without DNA. This sample's table has around 550,000 distinct CDR3 sequences. About this clonotype: Antigen: not known.

The sequence came from a man aged 18-30 years in good health. This sequence joins TRBV15 and TRBJ2-2; TCRdb gives TRBD1 as the D gene, but with no DNA this cannot be confirmed. The sample taken for sequencing was blood T cells: a sorted CD56 or NKG2C T cell subset, CD4+ or CD8+ T cells, or bulk PBMC T cells (not recorded which). CDR3 loop: CATSIARDRGHTGELFF.